Reported below is one TCR beta chain. Its target is unknown. V trimming: 0 bases; J trimming: 5 bases; junction bases outside the gene matches: 3. Per the germline V gene, CDR1 is GTSNPN and CDR2 is SVGIG (reference sequence). The CDR3 is made up of 13 amino acids. This specimen belongs to a study of cytomegalovirus exposure and HLA in healthy donors. Overall study: In terms of ancestry, the Caucasian-associated cluster contained 81% of the roughly 400 genotyped donors. Study-level results: Later examination showed HLA-associated TCR beta chains had greater clonal expansion than equally common others.

The study ran its PCR with 60 Vbeta and 13 Jbeta primers. Sequenced by immunoSEQ multiplex PCR; TCRdb stores in-frame clones only, minus some. Here the sample spans some 220,000 clones, about 85% being singletons. The receptor was isolated from a girl aged 2-9 years in good health and CMV-seronegative. Specimen: PBMCs. The V call is TRBV30, the J call TRBJ2-5; 7 bases are a match to TRBD2. CDR3 residues: CAWSVAGGETQYF. CDR3 in DNA: TGTGCCTGGAGTGTAGCCGGGGGGGAGACCCAGTACTTC.